The 8 T cell receptor beta chains reported below all come from one sample, sequenced in a study of blood T cell repertoires in COVID-19. Repertoires were generated with immunoSEQ multiplex PCR, while TCRdb's copy carries only in-frame clones and drops some. The sample yields 90,000 to 100,000 clones, around 85% seen once. The specimen sequenced was peripheral blood. The receptors come from a woman between 55 and 75 years old with acute or convalescent COVID-19.

The gene calls are TRBV6-1 and TRBJ2-5; weak D call: TRBD2 (5 bases). V lost 2 bases and J lost 4, with 17 bases in between. This CDR3 is 16 amino acids long. The germline gives CDR1 MNHNS, CDR2 SASEGT. CDR3: CASSELARVGRETQYF. CDR3 nucleotide sequence: TGTGCCAGCAGTGAACTAGCACGGGTTGGGCGAGAGACCCAGTACTTC.

The chain employs TRBV18 and TRBJ1-5; D possibly corresponds to TRBD1 (5 bases). The CDR3 length is 16 residues. The V gene lost 2 bases and the J gene lost 0 bases, with 11 bases spanning the gap. In germline, CDR1 is KGHSH, CDR2 LQKENI. The CDR3 spells CASSPGRGNSNQPQHF. For the CDR3, the DNA is TGTGCCAGCTCACCAGGAAGGGGAAATAGCAATCAGCCCCAGCATTTT.

In its sample, this clone was seen a few times. V and J are TRBV18 and TRBJ2-1; tentatively, D is TRBD1 (5 bases). The CDR3 loop spans 14 amino acids. Germline V gives CDR1 KGHSH, CDR2 LQKENI. V was cut by 3 bases and J by 5 bases, with 11 bases left in between. Here the CDR3 reads CASSPGQEDNEQFF. The CDR3 DNA is TGTGCCAGCTCACCGGGGCAGGAAGACAATGAGCAGTTCTTC.

The chain is built from TRBV19 and TRBJ1-3; tentative D call: TRBD1 (5 bases). Germline loops: CDR1 LNHDA, CDR2 SQIVND (reference sequence). CDR3 length equals 15 residues. Trimming cost V 2 bases and J 2 bases, with 10 bases left between them. The CDR3 reads CASSIQGAPGNTIYF. For the CDR3, the DNA is TGTGCCAGTAGTATACAAGGGGCGCCTGGAAACACCATATATTTT.

This chain connects TRBV6-6 to TRBJ2-1; 8 nucleotides agree with TRBD1. The CDR3 is 13 amino acids. V lost 6 bases and J lost 8; bases outside the gene matches: 6. Germline-derived CDR1 and CDR2 are MNHNY and SVGAGI (reference sequence). This CDR3 is CASSITGGDEQFF. Written as DNA, the CDR3 is TGTGCCAGCAGCATAACAGGGGGTGATGAGCAGTTCTTC.

This clone appeared once. The chain links TRBV10-2 to TRBJ2-7; TRBD2 aligns across 9 bases. Looked up from germline, CDR1 is WSHSY and CDR2 is SAAADI. V shed 10 bases and J 2 bases; nucleotides not matched to a gene: 9. The CDR3 has 14 amino acids. The CDR3 bases are TGCGCCACCACCCCGACTAGCGGCGCCTACGAGCAGTACTTC. Protein: CATTPTSGAYEQYF.

The V gene is TRBV2, the J gene TRBJ2-7, with D maybe TRBD2 (5 bases). Trimming left V 11 bases short and J 3 bases short, with 17 bases between. The CDR3 spans 13 residues. The germline V gene encodes CDR1 SNHLY and CDR2 FYNNEI. The CDR3 region is CACEGVGSYEQYF. CDR3 coding DNA: TGTGCCTGCGAGGGAGTGGGGAGCTACGAGCAGTACTTC.

The chain has TRBV3-1 (or the pseudogene TRBV3-2) and TRBJ1-1, with TRBD1 as a possible D gene (5 bases). The CDR3 has 15 amino acids. CDR1 LGHDT and CDR2 YNNKEL come from the germline V gene (reference sequence). Trimming took off 2 bases at V and 10 bases at J, with 20 bases between the two ends. In DNA form, the CDR3 reads TGTGCCAGCAGCCAAAGTTCGCCCGGGGGGAGTAGAGCTTTCTTT. This encodes CASSQSSPGGSRAFF.